These T cell receptor beta chains were read from a single sample in a study of blood T cell repertoires in COVID-19. Sequencing used immunoSEQ multiplex PCR; TCRdb keeps in-frame clones, though not all of them. The table has tens of thousands of clones, 89% seen once; the top ten hold 5.5% to 6.5%. Sequencing used peripheral blood. The receptors derive from a human donor in a cohort sampled during active COVID-19. CDR3s include the opening cysteine and the closing phenylalanine or tryptophan. Each record gives: clone size, V gene, J gene, D gene, CDR3 protein, CDR3 DNA. The D gene is left open where the match is weak. Clone size is not always given. Where it is, it says once, few, many or a class for expanded clones.

clone_size: once
v_call: TRBV27
j_call: TRBJ2-5
d_call: TRBD2
cdr3_aa: CASSPLSGSGETQYF
cdr3_nt: TGTGCCAGCAGTCCCCTTAGCGGGAGTGGAGAGACCCAGTACTTC

clone_size: .
v_call: TRBV6-2/TRBV6-3
j_call: TRBJ2-1
d_call: TRBD1
cdr3_aa: CASSYLIGQGGGSVFF
cdr3_nt: TGTGCCAGCAGTTACCTAATTGGACAGGGAGGCGGTTCGGTGTTCTTC

clone_size: .
v_call: TRBV19
j_call: TRBJ1-6
d_call: .
cdr3_aa: CASRNLKGVTQNSPLHF
cdr3_nt: TGTGCCAGTAGGAATCTCAAAGGGGTTACCCAAAATTCACCCCTCCACTTT

clone_size: .
v_call: TRBV2
j_call: TRBJ2-7
d_call: .
cdr3_aa: CAISGEYEQYF
cdr3_nt: TGTGCCATAAGCGGCGAGTACGAGCAGTACTTC

clone_size: .
v_call: TRBV30
j_call: TRBJ2-7
d_call: TRBD2
cdr3_aa: CAWVPLAGYEQYF
cdr3_nt: TGTGCCTGGGTCCCACTAGCGGGCTACGAGCAGTACTTC

clone_size: .
v_call: TRBV25-1
j_call: TRBJ2-7
d_call: .
cdr3_aa: CASSEGWREQYF
cdr3_nt: TGTGCCAGCAGCGAAGGGTGGAGGGAGCAGTACTTC

clone_size: .
v_call: TRBV7-9
j_call: TRBJ2-7
d_call: .
cdr3_aa: CASSSGDSYEQYF
cdr3_nt: TGTGCCAGCAGCTCGGGGGACTCCTACGAGCAGTACTTC

clone_size: .
v_call: TRBV28
j_call: TRBJ1-1
d_call: .
cdr3_aa: CASSFRTAEAFF
cdr3_nt: TGTGCCAGCAGTTTCAGGACTGCTGAAGCTTTCTTT

clone_size: .
v_call: TRBV7-6
j_call: TRBJ2-5
d_call: TRBD2
cdr3_aa: CASSLARAGGPSETQYF
cdr3_nt: TGTGCCAGCAGCTTAGCGCGGGCGGGAGGGCCCTCCGAGACCCAGTACTTC

clone_size: .
v_call: TRBV3-1/TRBV3-2
j_call: TRBJ2-5
d_call: .
cdr3_aa: CASSQLGGETQYF
cdr3_nt: TGTGCCAGCAGCCAACTAGGGGGAGAGACCCAGTACTTC

clone_size: .
v_call: TRBV28
j_call: TRBJ2-7
d_call: TRBD1
cdr3_aa: CASSLRGPVHEQYF
cdr3_nt: TGTGCCAGCAGTTTAAGGGGGCCCGTCCACGAGCAGTACTTC

clone_size: few
v_call: TRBV12-3/TRBV12-4
j_call: TRBJ1-2
d_call: TRBD1
cdr3_aa: CASTTQGDGYTF
cdr3_nt: TGTGCCAGCACAACGCAGGGGGATGGCTACACCTTC

clone_size: .
v_call: TRBV30
j_call: TRBJ1-6
d_call: TRBD1
cdr3_aa: CAWKDRVDSPLHF
cdr3_nt: TGTGCCTGGAAGGACAGGGTAGACTCACCCCTCCACTTT

clone_size: once
v_call: TRBV24-1
j_call: TRBJ1-3
d_call: TRBD1
cdr3_aa: CATSDFRRAGQWDSGNTIYF
cdr3_nt: TGTGCCACCAGTGATTTTCGACGGGCGGGACAGTGGGACTCTGGAAACACCATATATTTT

clone_size: .
v_call: TRBV5-1
j_call: TRBJ2-3
d_call: TRBD2
cdr3_aa: CASSYRLAGVSDTQYF
cdr3_nt: TGCGCCAGCAGCTATAGACTAGCGGGAGTGTCTGATACGCAGTATTTT

clone_size: once
v_call: TRBV28
j_call: TRBJ1-2
d_call: .
cdr3_aa: CASSHLTEVNYGYTF
cdr3_nt: TGTGCCAGCAGTCACCTGACGGAGGTTAACTATGGCTACACCTTC

clone_size: .
v_call: TRBV28
j_call: TRBJ2-7
d_call: TRBD1
cdr3_aa: CASSTGTGKAEQYF
cdr3_nt: TGTGCCAGCAGTACCGGGACAGGGAAGGCCGAGCAGTACTTC

clone_size: .
v_call: TRBV5-4
j_call: TRBJ1-1
d_call: .
cdr3_aa: CASSGAGGTEAFF
cdr3_nt: TGTGCCAGCAGCGGGGCGGGGGGCACTGAAGCTTTCTTT

clone_size: .
v_call: TRBV18
j_call: TRBJ2-6
d_call: TRBD1
cdr3_aa: CASSLLGTGAGANVLTF
cdr3_nt: TGTGCCAGCTCGCTTCTAGGGACAGGGGCTGGGGCCAACGTCCTGACTTTC

clone_size: .
v_call: TRBV12-3/TRBV12-4
j_call: TRBJ1-5
d_call: .
cdr3_aa: CASSLEGGQPQHF
cdr3_nt: TGTGCCAGCAGTCTTGAGGGAGGTCAGCCCCAGCATTTT